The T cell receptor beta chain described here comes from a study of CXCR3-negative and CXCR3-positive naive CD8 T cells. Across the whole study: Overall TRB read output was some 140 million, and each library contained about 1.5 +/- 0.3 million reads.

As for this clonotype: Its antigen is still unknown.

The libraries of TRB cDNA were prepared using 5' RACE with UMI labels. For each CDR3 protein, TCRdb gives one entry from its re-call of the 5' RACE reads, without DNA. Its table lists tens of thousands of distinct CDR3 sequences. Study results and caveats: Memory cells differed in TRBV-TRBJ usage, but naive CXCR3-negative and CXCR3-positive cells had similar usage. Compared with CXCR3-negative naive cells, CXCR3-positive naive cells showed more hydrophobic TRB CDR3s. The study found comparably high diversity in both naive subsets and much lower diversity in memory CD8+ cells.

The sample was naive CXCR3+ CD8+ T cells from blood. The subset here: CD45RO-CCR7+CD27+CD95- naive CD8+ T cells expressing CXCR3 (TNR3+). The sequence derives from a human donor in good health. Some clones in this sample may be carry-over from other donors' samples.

The CDR3 loop reads CSAPDAADAYNEQFF. J is TRBJ2-1 and V is TRBV20-1. This CDR3 region has 15 residues. Per germline, CDR1 DFQATT and CDR2 SNEGSKA (reference sequence).